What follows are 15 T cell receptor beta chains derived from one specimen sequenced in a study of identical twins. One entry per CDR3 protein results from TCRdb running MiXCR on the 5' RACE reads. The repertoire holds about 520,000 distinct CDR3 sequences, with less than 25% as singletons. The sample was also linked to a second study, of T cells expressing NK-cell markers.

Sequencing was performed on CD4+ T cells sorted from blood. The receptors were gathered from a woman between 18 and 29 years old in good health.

CDR3 DNA sequence: TGCAGTGCTAGACCGACTAGCGGAAACCAAGAGACCCAGTACTTC. Amino acid sequence: CSARPTSGNQETQYF. This chain links TRBV20-1 with TRBJ2-5; the match to TRBD2 covers 9 bases. Germline V gene data show CDR1 as DFQATT and CDR2 as SNEGSKA (reference sequence). Germline trimming cut 2 bases from V and 0 bases from J; bases unmatched to any gene: 4. The length of the CDR3 is 15 residues.

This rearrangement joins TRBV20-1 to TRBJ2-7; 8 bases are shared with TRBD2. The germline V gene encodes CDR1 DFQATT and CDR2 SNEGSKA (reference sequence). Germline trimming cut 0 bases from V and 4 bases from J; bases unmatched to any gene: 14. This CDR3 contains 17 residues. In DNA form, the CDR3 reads TGCAGTGCTAGAGATGGAAGCGGGAGCCCTGCGGGGTACGAGCAGTACTTC. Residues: CSARDGSGSPAGYEQYF.

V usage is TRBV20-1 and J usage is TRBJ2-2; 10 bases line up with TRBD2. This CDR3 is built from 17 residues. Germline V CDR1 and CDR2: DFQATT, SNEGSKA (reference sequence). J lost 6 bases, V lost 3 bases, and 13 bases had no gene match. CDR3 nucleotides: TGCAGTGCTAGTCAATGGTTGGCTAGCGGGAGCTCCGGGGAGCTGTTTTTT. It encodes CSASQWLASGSSGELFF.

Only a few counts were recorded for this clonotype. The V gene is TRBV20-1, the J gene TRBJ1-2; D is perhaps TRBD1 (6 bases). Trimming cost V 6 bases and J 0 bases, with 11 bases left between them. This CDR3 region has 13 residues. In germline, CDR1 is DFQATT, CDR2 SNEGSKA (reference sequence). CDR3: CSAGQRANYGYTF. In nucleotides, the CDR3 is TGCAGTGCCGGACAGAGGGCTAACTATGGCTACACCTTC.

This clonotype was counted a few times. For the CDR3, the DNA is TGTGCCACTTCCCGAGGGGGGGAGGAGACCCAGTACTTC. This gives the protein CATSRGGEETQYF. The chain joins TRBV24-1 to TRBJ2-5, with TRBD2 as a possible D gene (7 bases). Germline loops: CDR1 KGHDR, CDR2 SFDVKD. Trimming took off 10 bases at V and 5 bases at J, with 16 bases between the two ends. This CDR3 has 13 residues.

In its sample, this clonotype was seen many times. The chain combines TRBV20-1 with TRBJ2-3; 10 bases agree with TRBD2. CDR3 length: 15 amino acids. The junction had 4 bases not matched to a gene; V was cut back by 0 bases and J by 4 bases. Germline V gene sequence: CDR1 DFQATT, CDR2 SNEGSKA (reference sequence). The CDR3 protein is CSARDMGLAPDTQYF. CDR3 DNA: TGCAGTGCTAGAGATATGGGACTAGCGCCAGATACGCAGTATTTT.

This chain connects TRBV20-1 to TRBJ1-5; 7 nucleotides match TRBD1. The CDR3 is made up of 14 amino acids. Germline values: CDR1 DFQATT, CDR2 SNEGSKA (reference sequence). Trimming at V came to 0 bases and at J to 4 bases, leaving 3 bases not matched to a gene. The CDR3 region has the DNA TGCAGTGCTAGAGATGGACAGGCAAATCAGCCCCAGCATTTT. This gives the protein CSARDGQANQPQHF.

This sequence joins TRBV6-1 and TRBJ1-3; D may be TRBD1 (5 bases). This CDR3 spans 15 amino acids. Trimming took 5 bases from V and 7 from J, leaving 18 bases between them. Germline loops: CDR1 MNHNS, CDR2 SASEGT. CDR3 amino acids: CASSLRGDSWNTIYF. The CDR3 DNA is TGTGCCAGCAGTCTTAGAGGGGATAGTTGGAACACCATATATTTT.

Here the CDR3 reads CASSSRGQANTEAFF. CDR3 sequence (DNA): TGTGCCAGCAGCTCAAGGGGGCAGGCGAACACTGAAGCTTTCTTT. The J gene is TRBJ1-1, the V gene TRBV5-4; TRBD1 agrees at 7 bases. CDR3 length equals 15 residues. Losses at the gene ends were 3 bases for V and 1 base for J; bases not matched to a gene: 6. Germline lookup yields CDR1 SGHNT and CDR2 YYREEE (reference sequence).

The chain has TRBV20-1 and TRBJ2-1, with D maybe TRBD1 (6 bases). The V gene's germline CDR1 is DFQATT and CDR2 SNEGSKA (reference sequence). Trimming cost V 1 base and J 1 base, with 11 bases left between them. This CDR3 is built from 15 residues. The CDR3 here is CSARAWTDSYNEQFF. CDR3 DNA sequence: TGCAGTGCTAGAGCCTGGACAGATTCCTACAATGAGCAGTTCTTC.

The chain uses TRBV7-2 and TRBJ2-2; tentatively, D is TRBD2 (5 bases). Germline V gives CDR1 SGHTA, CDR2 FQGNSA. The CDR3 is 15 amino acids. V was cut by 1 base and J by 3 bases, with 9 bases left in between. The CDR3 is CASSLDAGYTGELFF. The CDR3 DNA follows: TGTGCCAGCAGCTTAGACGCGGGTTACACCGGGGAGCTGTTTTTT.

CDR3 DNA: TGTGCCAGTAGTATAACTAGCCGGTCCTACGAGCAGTACTTC. Protein product: CASSITSRSYEQYF. The V call is TRBV19, the J call TRBJ2-7, with D possibly TRBD2 on 6 matching bases. The CDR3 sequence is 14 residues long. V lost 2 bases, J lost 1 base, and 9 bases lay in between. From germline, CDR1 is LNHDA and CDR2 SQIVND (reference sequence).

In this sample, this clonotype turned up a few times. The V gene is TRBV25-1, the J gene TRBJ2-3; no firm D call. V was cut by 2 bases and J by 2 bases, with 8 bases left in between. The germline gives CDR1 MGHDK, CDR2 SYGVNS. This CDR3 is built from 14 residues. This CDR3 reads CASSEVGSTDTQYF. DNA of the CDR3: TGTGCCAGCAGTGAAGTCGGCTCCACAGATACGCAGTATTTT.

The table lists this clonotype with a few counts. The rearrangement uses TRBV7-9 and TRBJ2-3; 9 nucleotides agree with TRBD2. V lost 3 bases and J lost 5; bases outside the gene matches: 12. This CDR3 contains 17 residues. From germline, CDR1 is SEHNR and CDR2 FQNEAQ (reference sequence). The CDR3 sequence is CASSFSGGTFRQDTQYF. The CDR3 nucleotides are TGTGCCAGCAGCTTCAGCGGGGGGACCTTCCGGCAAGATACGCAGTATTTT.

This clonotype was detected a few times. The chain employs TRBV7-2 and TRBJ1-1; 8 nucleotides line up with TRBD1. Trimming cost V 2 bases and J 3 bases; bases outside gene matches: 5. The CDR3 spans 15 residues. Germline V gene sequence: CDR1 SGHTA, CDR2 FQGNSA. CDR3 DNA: TGTGCCAGCAGCTTATCAGGACAGGGACACACTGAAGCTTTCTTT. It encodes CASSLSGQGHTEAFF.